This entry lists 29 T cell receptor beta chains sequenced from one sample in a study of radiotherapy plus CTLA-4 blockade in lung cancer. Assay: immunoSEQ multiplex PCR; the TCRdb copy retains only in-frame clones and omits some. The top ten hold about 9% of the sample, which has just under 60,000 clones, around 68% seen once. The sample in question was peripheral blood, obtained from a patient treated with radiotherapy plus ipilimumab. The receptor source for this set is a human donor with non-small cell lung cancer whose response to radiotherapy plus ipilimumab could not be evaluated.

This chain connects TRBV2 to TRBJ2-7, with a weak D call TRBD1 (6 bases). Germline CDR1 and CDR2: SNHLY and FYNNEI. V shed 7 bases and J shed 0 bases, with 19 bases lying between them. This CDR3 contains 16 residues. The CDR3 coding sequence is TGTGCCAGCACTGAGGACAGTTTTCTTCCCTCCTACGAGCAGTACTTC. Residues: CASTEDSFLPSYEQYF.

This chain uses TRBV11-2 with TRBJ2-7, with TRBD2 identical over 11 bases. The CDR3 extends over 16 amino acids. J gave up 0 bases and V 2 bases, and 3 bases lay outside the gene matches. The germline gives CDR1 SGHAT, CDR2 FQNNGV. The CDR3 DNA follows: TGTGCCAGCAGCTTACAAACTAGCGGGAGCTCCTACGAGCAGTACTTC. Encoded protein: CASSLQTSGSSYEQYF. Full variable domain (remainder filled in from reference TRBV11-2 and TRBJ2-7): EAGVAQSPRYKIIEKRQSVAFWCNPISGHATLYWYQQILGQGPKLLIQFQNNGVVDDSQLPKDRFSAERLKGVDSTLKIQPAKLEDSAVYLCASSLQTSGSSYEQYFGPGTRLTVT.

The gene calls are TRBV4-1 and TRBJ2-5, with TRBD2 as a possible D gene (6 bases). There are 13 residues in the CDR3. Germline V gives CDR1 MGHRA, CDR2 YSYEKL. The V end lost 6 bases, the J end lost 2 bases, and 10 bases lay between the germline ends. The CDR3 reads CASSLAVQETQYF. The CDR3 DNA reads TGCGCCAGCAGTTTAGCGGTACAAGAGACCCAGTACTTC.

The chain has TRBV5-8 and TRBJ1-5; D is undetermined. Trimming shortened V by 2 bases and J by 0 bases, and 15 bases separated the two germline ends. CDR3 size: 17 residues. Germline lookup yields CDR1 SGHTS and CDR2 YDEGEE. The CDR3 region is CASSFPTASYSNQPQHF. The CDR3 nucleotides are TGTGCCAGCAGCTTTCCCACAGCTTCCTATAGCAATCAGCCCCAGCATTTT.

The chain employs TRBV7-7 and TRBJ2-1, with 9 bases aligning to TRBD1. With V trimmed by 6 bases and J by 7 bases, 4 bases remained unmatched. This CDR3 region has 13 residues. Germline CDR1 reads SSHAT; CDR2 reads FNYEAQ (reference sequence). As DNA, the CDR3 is TGTGCCAGCAGTCCCGACAGGGGGAATGAGCAGTTCTTC. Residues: CASSPDRGNEQFF.

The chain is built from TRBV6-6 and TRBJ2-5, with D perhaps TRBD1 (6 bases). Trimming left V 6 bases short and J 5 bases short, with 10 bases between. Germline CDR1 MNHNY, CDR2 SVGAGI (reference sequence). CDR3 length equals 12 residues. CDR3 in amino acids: CASRQGEETQYF. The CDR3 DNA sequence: TGTGCCAGCAGACAGGGTGAGGAGACCCAGTACTTC.

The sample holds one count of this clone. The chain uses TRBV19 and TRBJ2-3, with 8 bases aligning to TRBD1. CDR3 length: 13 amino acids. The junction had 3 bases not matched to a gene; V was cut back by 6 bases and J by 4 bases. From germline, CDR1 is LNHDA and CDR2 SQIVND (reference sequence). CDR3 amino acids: CASSPTGADTQYF. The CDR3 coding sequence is TGTGCCAGTAGCCCGACAGGGGCAGATACGCAGTATTTT.

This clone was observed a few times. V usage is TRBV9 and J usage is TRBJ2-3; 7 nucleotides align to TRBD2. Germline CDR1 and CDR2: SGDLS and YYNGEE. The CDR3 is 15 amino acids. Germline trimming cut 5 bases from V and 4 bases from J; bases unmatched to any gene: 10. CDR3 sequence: CASRQGGSVSDTQYF. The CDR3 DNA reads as TGTGCCAGCAGGCAGGGCGGGAGCGTCTCAGATACGCAGTATTTT. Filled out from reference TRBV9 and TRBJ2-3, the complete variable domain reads DSGVTQTPKHLITATGQRVTLRCSPRSGDLSVYWYQQSLDQGLQFLIQYYNGEERAKGNILERFSAQQFPDLHSELNLSSLELGDSALYFCASRQGGSVSDTQYFGPGTRLTVL.

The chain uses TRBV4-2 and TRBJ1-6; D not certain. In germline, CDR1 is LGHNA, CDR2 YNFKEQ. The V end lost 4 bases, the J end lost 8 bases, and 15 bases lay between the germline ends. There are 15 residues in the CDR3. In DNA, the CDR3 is TGTGCCAGCAGCCCCGCGGAAGATTCTGATTCACCCCTCCACTTT. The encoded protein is CASSPAEDSDSPLHF.

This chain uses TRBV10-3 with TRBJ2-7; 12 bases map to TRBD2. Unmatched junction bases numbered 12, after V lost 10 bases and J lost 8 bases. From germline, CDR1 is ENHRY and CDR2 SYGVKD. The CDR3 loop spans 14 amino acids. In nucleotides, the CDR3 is TGTGCCACCCAACGGACTAGCGGGACGGCCCAGCAGTACTTC. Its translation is CATQRTSGTAQQYF.

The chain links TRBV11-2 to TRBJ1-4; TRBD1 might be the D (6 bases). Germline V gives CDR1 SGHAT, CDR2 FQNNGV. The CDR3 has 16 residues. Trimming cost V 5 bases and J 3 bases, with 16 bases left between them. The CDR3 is CASSLGHGNPNEKLFF. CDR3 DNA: TGTGCCAGCAGCCTGGGACACGGGAATCCTAATGAAAAACTGTTTTTT.

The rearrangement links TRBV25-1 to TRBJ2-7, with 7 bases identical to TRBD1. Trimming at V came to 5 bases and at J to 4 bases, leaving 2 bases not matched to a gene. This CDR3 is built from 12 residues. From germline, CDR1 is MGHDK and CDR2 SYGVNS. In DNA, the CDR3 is TGTGCCAGCAGTTTACAGGGGTACGAGCAGTACTTC. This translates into CASSLQGYEQYF.

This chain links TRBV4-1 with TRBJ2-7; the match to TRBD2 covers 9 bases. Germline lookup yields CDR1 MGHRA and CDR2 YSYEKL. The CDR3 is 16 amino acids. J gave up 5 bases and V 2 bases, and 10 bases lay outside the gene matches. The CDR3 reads CASSQFYQASGDEQYF. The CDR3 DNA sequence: TGCGCCAGCAGCCAATTCTATCAGGCTAGCGGGGACGAGCAGTACTTC.

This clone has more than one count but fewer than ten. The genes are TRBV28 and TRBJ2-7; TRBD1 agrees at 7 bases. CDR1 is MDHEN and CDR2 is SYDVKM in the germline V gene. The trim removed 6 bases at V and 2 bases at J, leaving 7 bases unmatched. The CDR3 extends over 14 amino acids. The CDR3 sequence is CASRTGNGPYEQYF. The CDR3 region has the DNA TGTGCCAGCAGGACAGGGAATGGGCCCTACGAGCAGTACTTC.

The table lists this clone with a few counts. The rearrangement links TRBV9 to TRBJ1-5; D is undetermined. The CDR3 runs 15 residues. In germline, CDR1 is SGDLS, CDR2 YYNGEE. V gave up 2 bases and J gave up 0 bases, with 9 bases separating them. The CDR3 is CASSVSSGSNQPQHF. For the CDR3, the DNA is TGTGCCAGCAGCGTTTCGTCCGGTAGCAATCAGCCCCAGCATTTT.

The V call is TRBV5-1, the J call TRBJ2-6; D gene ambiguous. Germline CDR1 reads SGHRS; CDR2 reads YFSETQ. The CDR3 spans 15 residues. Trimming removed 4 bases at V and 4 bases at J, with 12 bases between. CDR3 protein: CASSVDARGANVLTF. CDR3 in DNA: TGCGCCAGCAGCGTGGACGCGAGAGGGGCCAACGTCCTGACTTTC.

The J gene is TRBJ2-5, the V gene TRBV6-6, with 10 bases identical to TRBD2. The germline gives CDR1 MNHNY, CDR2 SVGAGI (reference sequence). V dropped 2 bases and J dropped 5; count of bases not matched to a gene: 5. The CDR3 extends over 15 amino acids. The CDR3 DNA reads TGTGCCAGCAGTTACGTGCTAGCGGGAGTGGAGACCCAGTACTTC. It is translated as CASSYVLAGVETQYF.

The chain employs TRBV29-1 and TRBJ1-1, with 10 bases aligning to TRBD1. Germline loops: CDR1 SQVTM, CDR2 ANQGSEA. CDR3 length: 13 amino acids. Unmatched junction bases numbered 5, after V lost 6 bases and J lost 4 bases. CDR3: CSVPWDRGTEAFF. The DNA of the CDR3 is TGCAGCGTCCCGTGGGACAGGGGCACTGAAGCTTTCTTT.

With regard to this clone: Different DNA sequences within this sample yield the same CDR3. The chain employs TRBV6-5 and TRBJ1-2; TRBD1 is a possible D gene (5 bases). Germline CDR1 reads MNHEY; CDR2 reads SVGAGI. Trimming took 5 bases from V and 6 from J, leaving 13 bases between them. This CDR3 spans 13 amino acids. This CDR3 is CASSLGQGDGYTF. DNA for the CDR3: TGTGCCAGCAGTCTGGGGCAGGGCGATGGCTACACCTTC.

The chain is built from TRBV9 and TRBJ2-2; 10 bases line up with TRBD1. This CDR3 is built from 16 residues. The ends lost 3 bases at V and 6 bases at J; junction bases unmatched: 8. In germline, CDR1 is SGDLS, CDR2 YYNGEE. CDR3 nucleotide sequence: TGTGCCAGCAGCGCGGGGGGGACAGGGGTTCCCGGGGAGCTGTTTTTT. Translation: CASSAGGTGVPGELFF.

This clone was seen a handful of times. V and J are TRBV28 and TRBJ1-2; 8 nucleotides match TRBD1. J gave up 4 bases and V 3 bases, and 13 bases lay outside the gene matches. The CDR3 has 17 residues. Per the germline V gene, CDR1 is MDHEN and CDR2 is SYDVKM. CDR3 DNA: TGTGCCAGCAGTTTCGGAACAGGGGGACGGTTGAGCTATGGCTACACCTTC. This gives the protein CASSFGTGGRLSYGYTF.

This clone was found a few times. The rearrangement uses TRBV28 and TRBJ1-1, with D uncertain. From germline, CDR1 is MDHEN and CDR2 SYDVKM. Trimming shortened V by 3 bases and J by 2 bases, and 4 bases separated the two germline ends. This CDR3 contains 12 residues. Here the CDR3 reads CASSFFNTEAFF. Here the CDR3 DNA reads TGTGCCAGCAGTTTCTTCAACACTGAAGCTTTCTTT. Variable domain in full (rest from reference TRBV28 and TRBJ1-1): DVKVTQSSRYLVKRTGEKVFLECVQDMDHENMFWYRQDPGLGLRLIYFSYDVKMKEKGDIPEGYSVSREKKERFSLILESASTNQTSMYLCASSFFNTEAFFGQGTRLTVV.

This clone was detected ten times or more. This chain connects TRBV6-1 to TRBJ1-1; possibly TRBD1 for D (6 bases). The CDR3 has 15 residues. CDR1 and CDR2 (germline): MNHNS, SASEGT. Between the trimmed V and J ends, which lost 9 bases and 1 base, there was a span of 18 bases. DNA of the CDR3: TGTGCCAGTGATAATCCCCGACAGGAGAACACTGAAGCTTTCTTT. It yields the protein CASDNPRQENTEAFF.

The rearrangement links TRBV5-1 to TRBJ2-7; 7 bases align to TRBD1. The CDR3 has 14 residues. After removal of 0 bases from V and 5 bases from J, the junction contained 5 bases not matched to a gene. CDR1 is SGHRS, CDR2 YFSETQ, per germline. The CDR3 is CASSLGQGVDEQYF. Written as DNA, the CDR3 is TGCGCCAGCAGCTTGGGACAGGGCGTCGACGAGCAGTACTTC.

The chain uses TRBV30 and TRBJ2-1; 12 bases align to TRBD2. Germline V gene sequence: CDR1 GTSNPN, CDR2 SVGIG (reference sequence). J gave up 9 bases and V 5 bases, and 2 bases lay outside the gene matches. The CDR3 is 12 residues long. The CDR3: CAWGLAGIEQFF. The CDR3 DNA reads TGTGCCTGGGGACTAGCGGGGATTGAGCAGTTCTTC.

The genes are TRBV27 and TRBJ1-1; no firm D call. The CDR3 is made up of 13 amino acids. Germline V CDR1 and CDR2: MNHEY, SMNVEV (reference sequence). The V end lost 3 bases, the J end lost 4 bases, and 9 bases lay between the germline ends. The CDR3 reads CASSFQRATEAFF. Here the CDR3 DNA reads TGTGCCAGCAGTTTTCAGAGGGCCACTGAAGCTTTCTTT.

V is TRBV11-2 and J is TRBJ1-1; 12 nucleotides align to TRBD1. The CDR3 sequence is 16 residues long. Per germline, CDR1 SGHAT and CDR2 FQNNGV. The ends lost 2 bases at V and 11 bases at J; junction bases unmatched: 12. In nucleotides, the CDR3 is TGTGCCAGCAGCTTACCCTTCGGGACAGGGGGCGCAGGGGCTTTCTTT. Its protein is CASSLPFGTGGAGAFF.

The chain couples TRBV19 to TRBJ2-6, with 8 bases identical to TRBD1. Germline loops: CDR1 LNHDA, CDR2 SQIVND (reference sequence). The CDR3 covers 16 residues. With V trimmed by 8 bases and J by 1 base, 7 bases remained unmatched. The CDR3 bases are TGTGCCAGTGGCAGACAGGGGTTGTCTGGGGCCAACGTCCTGACTTTC. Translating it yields CASGRQGLSGANVLTF.

The CDR3 nucleotides read TGCGCCAGCAGCCCCCTTCTAGGACAGGGTTACGACTACACCTTC. As protein: CASSPLLGQGYDYTF. The chain employs TRBV4-3 and TRBJ1-2; TRBD1 aligns across 8 bases. Germline CDR1 reads LGHNA; CDR2 reads YSLEER. Trimming removed 4 bases from V and 10 bases from J; junction bases left unmatched: 14. The CDR3 has 15 amino acids.